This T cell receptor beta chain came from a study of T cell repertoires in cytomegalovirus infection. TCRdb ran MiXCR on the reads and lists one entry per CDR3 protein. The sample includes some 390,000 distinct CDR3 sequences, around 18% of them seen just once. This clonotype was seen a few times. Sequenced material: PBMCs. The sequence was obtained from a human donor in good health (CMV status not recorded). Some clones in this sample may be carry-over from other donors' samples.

The CDR3 DNA sequence: TGTGCCACCAAAGGTTTGGGGGACGCTAGCACAGATACGCAGTATTTT. Protein sequence: CATKGLGDASTDTQYF. This chain links TRBV10-3 with TRBJ2-3; D tentatively fits TRBD1 or TRBD2 (5 bases each). Trimming took 10 bases from V and 0 from J, leaving 20 bases between them. Per germline, CDR1 ENHRY and CDR2 SYGVKD. The CDR3 runs 16 residues.